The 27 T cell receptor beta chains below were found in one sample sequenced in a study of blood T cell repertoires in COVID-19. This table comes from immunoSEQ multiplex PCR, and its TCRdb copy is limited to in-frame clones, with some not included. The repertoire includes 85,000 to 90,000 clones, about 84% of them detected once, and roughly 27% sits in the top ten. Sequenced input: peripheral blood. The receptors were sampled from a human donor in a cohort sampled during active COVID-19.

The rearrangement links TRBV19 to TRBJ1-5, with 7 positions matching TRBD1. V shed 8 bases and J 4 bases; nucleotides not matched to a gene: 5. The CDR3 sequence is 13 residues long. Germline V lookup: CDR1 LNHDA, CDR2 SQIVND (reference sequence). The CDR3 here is CASGGGWNQPQHF. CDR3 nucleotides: TGTGCCAGTGGAGGGGGCTGGAATCAGCCCCAGCATTTT.

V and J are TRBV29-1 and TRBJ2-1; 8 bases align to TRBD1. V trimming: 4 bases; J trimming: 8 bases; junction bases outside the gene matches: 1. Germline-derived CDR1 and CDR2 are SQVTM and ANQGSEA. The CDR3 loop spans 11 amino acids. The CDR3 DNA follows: TGCAGCGTTGGACAGGGGTATGAGCAGTTCTTC. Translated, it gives CSVGQGYEQFF.

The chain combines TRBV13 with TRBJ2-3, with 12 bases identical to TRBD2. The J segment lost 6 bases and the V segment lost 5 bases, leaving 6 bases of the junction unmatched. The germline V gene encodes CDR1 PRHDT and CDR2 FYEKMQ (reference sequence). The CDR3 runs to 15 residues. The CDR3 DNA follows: TGTGCCAGCAGCCCAACTAGCGGGGGGCAGGATACGCAGTATTTT. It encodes CASSPTSGGQDTQYF.

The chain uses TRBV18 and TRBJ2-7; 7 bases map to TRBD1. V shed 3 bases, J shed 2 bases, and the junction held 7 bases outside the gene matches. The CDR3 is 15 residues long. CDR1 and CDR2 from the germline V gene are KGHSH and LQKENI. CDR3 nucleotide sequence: TGTGCCAGCTCACCGAGGGGGCAGACCCCCTACGAGCAGTACTTC. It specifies CASSPRGQTPYEQYF.

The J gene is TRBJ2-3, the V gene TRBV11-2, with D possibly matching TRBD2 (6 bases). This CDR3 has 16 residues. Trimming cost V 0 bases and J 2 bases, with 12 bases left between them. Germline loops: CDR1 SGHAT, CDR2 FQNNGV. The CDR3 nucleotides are TGTGCCAGCAGCTTAGAGGCTAGGAGGGCCACAGATACGCAGTATTTT. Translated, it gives CASSLEARRATDTQYF.

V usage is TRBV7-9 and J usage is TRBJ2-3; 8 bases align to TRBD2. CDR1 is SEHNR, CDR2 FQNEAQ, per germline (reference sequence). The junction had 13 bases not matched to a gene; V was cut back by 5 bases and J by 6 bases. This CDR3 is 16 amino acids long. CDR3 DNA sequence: TGTGCCAGCAGCGCCCCCAGCCGGGAGGGTTTGGATACGCAGTATTTT. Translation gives CASSAPSREGLDTQYF.

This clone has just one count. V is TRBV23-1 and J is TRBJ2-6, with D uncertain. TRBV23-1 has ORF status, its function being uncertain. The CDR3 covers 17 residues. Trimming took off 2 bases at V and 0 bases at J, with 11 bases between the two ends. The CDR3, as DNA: TGCGCCAGCAGTCAAAGGTCAGGCCGCTCTGGGGCCAACGTCCTGACTTTC. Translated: CASSQRSGRSGANVLTF.

The DNA of the CDR3 is TGTGCCACCAGCCCAACAGGGTCGGTCGGCGGTGAAAAACTGTTTTTT. Translated: CATSPTGSVGGEKLFF. The rearrangement links TRBV24-1 to TRBJ1-4, with a weak D call TRBD1 (6 bases). Germline lookup yields CDR1 KGHDR and CDR2 SFDVKD. V shed 7 bases and J shed 7 bases, with 21 bases lying between them. The CDR3 extends over 16 amino acids.

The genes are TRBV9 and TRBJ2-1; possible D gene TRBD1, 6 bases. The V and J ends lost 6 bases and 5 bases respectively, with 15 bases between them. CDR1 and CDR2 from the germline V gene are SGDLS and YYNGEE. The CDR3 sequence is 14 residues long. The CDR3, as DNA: TGTGCCAGCAACAGTAGGACAGCGAACAATGAGCAGTTCTTC. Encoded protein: CASNSRTANNEQFF.

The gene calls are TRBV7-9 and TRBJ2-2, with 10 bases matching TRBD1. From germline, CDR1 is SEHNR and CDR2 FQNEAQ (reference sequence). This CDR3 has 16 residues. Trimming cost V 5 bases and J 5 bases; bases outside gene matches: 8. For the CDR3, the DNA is TGTGCCAGCAGCGACCGGGACAGGGGTAAAACCGGGGAGCTGTTTTTT. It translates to CASSDRDRGKTGELFF.

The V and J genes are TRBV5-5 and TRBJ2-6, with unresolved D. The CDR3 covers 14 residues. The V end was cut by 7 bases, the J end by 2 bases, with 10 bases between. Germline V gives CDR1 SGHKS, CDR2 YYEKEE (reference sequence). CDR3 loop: CASARLAGANVLTF. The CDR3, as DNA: TGTGCCAGCGCCAGATTGGCTGGGGCCAACGTCCTGACTTTC.

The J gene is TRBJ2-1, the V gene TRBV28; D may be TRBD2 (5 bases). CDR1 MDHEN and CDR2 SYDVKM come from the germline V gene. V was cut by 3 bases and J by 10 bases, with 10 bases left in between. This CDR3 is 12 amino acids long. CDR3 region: CASSFGGTEQFF. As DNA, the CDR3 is TGTGCCAGCAGTTTTGGAGGAACAGAGCAGTTCTTC.

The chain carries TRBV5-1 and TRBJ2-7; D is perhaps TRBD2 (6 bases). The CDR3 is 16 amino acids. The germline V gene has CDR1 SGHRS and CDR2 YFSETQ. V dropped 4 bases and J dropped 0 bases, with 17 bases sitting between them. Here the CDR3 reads CASSPPPPGDSYEQYF. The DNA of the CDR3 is TGCGCCAGCAGCCCCCCACCCCCGGGAGACTCCTACGAGCAGTACTTC.

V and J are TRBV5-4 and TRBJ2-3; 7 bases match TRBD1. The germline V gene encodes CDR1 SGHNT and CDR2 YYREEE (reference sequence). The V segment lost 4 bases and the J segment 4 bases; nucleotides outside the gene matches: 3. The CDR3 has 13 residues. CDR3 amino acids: CASSGTGADTQYF. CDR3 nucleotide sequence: TGTGCCAGCAGCGGCACAGGGGCAGATACGCAGTATTTT. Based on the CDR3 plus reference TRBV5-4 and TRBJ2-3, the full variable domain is ETGVTQSPTHLIKTRGQQVTLRCSSQSGHNTVSWYQQALGQGPQFIFQYYREEENGRGNFPPRFSGLQFPNYSSELNVNALELDDSALYLCASSGTGADTQYFGPGTRLTVL.

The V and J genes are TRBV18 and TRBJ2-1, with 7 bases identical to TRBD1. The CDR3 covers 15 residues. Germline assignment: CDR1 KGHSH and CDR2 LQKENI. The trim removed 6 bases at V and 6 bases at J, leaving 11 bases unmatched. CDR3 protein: CASSPYGQALNEQFF. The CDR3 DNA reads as TGTGCCAGCTCCCCCTATGGACAGGCTCTCAATGAGCAGTTCTTC. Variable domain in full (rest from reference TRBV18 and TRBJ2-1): NAGVMQNPRHLVRRRGQEARLRCSPMKGHSHVYWYRQLPEEGLKFMVYLQKENIIDESGMPKERFSAEFPKEGPSILRIQQVVRGDSAAYFCASSPYGQALNEQFFGPGTRLTVL.

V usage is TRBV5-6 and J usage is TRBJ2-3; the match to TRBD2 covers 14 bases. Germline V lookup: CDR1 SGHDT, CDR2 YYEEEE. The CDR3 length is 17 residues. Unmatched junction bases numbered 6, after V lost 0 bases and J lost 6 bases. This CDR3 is CASSLAVTSGRADTQYF. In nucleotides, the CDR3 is TGTGCCAGCAGCTTGGCCGTGACTAGCGGGAGGGCCGATACGCAGTATTTT.

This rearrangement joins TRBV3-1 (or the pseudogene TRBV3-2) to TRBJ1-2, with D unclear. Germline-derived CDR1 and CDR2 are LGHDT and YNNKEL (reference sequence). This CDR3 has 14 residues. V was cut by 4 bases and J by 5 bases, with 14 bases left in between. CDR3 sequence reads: CASSREGMGYGYTF. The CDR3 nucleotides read TGTGCCAGCAGCCGCGAGGGTATGGGATATGGCTACACCTTC.

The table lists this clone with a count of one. CDR3 coding DNA: TGTGCCAGCATCGACCCTGCTAGATTCTCCTACGAGCAGTACTTC. Encoded protein: CASIDPARFSYEQYF. The chain uses TRBV3-1 (or the pseudogene TRBV3-2) and TRBJ2-7; D is unresolved. The CDR3 is made up of 15 amino acids. The V gene's germline CDR1 is LGHDT and CDR2 YNNKEL (reference sequence). Between the trimmed V and J ends, which lost 7 bases and 0 bases, there was a span of 16 bases.

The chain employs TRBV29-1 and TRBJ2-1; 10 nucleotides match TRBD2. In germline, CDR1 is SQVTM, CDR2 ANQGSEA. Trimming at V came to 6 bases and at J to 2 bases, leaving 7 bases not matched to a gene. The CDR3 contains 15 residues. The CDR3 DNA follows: TGCAGCGTGGACGCCGGGACTAGCGCCTACAATGAGCAGTTCTTC. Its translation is CSVDAGTSAYNEQFF.

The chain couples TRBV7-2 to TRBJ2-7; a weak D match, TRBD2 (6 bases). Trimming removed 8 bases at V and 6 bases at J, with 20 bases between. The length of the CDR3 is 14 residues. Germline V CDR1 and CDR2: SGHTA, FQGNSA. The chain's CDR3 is CASVSGPEAGEQYF. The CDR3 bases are TGTGCCAGCGTAAGCGGGCCGGAGGCGGGCGAGCAGTACTTC.

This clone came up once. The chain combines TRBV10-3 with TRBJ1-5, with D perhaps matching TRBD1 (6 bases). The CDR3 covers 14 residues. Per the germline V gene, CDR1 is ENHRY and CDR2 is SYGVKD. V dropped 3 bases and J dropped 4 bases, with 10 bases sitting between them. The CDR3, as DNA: TGTGCCATCAGTGAAGGACAGAGAAATCAGCCCCAGCATTTT. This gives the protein CAISEGQRNQPQHF.

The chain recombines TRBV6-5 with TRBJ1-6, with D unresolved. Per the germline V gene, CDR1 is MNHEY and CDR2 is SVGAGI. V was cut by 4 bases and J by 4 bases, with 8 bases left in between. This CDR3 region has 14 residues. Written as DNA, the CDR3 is TGTGCCAGCAGTTTCCCGGGGTATAATTCACCCCTCCACTTT. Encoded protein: CASSFPGYNSPLHF.

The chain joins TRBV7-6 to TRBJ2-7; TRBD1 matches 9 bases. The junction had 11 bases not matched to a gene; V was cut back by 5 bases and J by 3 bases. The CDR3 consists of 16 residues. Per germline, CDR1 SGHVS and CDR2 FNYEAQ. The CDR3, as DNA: TGTGCCAGCAGCCCCCTCCCACAGGGGGCCTTCTACGAGCAGTACTTC. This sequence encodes CASSPLPQGAFYEQYF. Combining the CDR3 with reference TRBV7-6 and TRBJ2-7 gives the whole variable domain GAGVSQSPRYKVTKRGQDVALRCDPISGHVSLYWYRQALGQGPEFLTYFNYEAQQDKSGLPNDRFSAERPEGSISTLTIQRTEQRDSAMYRCASSPLPQGAFYEQYFGPGTRLTVT.

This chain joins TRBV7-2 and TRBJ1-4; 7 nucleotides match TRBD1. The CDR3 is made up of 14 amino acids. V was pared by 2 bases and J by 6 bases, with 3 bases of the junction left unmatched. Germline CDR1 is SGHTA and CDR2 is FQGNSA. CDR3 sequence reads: CASSLRGQDEKLFF. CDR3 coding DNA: TGTGCCAGCAGCTTAAGGGGGCAGGATGAAAAACTGTTTTTT.

The CDR3 coding sequence is TGTGCCAGCAGCCACGACAGGATTATAGTCGAGTTCTTC. The encoded protein is CASSHDRIIVEFF. The chain has TRBV12-3 or TRBV12-4 and TRBJ2-1; D perhaps matches TRBD1 (6 bases). Trimming took off 6 bases at V and 14 bases at J, with 20 bases between the two ends. CDR3 size: 13 residues.

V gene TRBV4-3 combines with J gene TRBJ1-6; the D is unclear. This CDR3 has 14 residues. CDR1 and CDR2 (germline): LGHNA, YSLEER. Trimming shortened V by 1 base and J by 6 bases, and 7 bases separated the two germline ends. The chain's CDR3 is CASSQASFNSPLHF. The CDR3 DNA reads TGCGCCAGCAGCCAAGCTAGTTTTAATTCACCCCTCCACTTT.

The CDR3 is CASKRGQGADGYTF. CDR3 nucleotide sequence: TGTGCCAGCAAGAGGGGGCAGGGCGCGGATGGCTACACCTTC. The chain employs TRBV28 and TRBJ1-2; 7 bases line up with TRBD1. There are 14 residues in the CDR3. Losses at the gene ends were 7 bases for V and 6 bases for J; bases not matched to a gene: 11. Germline V gene lookup returns CDR1 MDHEN and CDR2 SYDVKM.